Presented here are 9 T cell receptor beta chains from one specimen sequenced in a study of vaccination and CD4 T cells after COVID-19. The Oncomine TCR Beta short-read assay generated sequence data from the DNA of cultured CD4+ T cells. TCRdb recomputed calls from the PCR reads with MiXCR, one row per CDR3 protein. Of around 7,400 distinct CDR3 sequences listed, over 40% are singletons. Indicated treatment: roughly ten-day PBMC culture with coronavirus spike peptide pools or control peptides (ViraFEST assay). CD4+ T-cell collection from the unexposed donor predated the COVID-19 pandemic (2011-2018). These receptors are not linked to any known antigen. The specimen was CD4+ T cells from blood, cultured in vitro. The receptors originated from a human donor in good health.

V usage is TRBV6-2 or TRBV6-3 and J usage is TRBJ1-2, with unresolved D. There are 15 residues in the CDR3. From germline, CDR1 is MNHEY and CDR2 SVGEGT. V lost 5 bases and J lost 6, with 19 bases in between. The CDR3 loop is CASSQPGSWRDGYTF. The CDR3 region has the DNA TGTGCCAGCAGTCAACCTGGGTCCTGGAGGGATGGCTACACCTTC.

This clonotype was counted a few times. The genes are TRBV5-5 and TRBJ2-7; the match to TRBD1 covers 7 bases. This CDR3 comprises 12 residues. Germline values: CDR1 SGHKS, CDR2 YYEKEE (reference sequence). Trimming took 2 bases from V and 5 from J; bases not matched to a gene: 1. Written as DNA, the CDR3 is TGTGCCAGCAGCTTTGACAGGGACGAGCAGTACTTC. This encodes CASSFDRDEQYF.

CDR3 region: CASSPAGTAGLQETQYF. For the CDR3, the DNA is TGCGCCAGCAGCCCAGCGGGGACAGCGGGCCTCCAAGAGACCCAGTACTTC. The V and J genes are TRBV4-1 and TRBJ2-5, with D perhaps being TRBD1 or TRBD2 (7 bases each). This CDR3 contains 17 residues. Trimming stripped 4 bases from V and 1 base from J, with 19 bases between. Looked up from germline, CDR1 is MGHRA and CDR2 is YSYEKL.

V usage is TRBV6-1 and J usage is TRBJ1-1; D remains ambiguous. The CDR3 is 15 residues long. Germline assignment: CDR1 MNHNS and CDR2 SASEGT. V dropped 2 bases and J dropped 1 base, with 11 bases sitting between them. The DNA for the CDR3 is TGTGCCAGCAGTGAACAGCCCCTACAGAACACTGAAGCTTTCTTT. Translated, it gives CASSEQPLQNTEAFF.

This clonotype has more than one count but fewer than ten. CDR3 bases: TGTGCCAGCAGCTTCAGCAACACTGAAGCTTTCTTT. This gives the protein CASSFSNTEAFF. J is TRBJ1-1 and V is TRBV7-2; D is unresolved. The CDR3 totals 12 residues. CDR1 and CDR2 (germline): SGHTA, FQGNSA. Trimming left V 3 bases short and J 2 bases short, with 4 bases between.

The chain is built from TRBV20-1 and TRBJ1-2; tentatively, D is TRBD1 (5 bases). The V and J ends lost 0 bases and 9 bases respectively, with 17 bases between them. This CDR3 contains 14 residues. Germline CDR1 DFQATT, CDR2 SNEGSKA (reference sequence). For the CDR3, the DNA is TGCAGTGCTAGAGATCGAAGGGGTCTTCAGAGCTACACCTTC. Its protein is CSARDRRGLQSYTF.

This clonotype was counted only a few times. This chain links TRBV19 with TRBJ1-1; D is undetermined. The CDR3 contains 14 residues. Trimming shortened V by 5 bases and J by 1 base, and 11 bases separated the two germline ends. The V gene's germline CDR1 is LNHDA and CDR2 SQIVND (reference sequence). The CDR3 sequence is CASSPVRGNTEAFF. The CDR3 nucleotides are TGTGCCAGTAGTCCTGTCCGAGGGAACACTGAAGCTTTCTTT.

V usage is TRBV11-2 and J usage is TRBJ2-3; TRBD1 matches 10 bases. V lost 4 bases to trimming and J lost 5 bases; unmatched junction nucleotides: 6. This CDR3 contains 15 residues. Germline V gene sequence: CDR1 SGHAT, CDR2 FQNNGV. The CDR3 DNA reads TGTGCCAGCAGCTACCGACAGGGGGCCATAGATACGCAGTATTTT. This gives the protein CASSYRQGAIDTQYF.

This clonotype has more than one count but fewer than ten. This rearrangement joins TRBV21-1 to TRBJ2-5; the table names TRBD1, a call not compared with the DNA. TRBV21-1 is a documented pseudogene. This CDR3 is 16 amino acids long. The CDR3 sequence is CASSKAWIPGQETQYF. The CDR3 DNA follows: TGTGCCAGCAGCAAAGCGTGGATCCCAGGGCAAGAGACCCAGTACTTC.